This TCR beta chain is drawn from a study of metastatic and nonmetastatic thyroid tumors. Whole-study context: Samples came from malignant and benign thyroid patients, and repertoires were compared across blood and tumor or nodule tissue.

Through MiXCR, TCRdb re-clonotyped the PCR reads. The sample contains tens of thousands of clones, 16% of which appear only once. Each patient went into thyroid surgery without having received any treatment. CDR3 length equals 13 residues. Trimming stripped 4 bases from V and 13 bases from J, with 17 bases between. Germline V CDR1 and CDR2: SGHTA, FQGTGA. The sequence was obtained from a female donor with papillary thyroid cancer or a benign thyroid nodule (not recorded which). Some clones in this sample may be carry-over from other donors' samples. The chain carries TRBV7-3 and TRBJ2-1, with D possibly TRBD1 on 6 matching bases. Material: blood. CDR3 in DNA: TGTGCCAGCAGCTCAGGGGACCCATTAAAACAGTTCTTC. It encodes CASSSGDPLKQFF.